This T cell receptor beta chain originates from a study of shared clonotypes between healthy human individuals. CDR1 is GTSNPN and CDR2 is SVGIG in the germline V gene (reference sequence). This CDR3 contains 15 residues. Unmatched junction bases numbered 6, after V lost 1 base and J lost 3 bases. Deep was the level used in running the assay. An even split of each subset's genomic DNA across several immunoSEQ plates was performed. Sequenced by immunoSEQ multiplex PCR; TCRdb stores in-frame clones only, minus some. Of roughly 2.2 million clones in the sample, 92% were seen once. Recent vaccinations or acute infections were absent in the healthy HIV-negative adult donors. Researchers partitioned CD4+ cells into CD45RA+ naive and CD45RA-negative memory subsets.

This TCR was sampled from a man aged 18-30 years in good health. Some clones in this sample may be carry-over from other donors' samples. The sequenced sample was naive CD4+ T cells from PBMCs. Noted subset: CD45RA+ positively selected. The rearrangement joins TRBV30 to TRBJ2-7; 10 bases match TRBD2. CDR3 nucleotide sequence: TGTGCCTGGAGTGCCCAAGCGGGAGGGATCTACGAGCAGTACTTC. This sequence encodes CAWSAQAGGIYEQYF.